The 12 T cell receptor beta chains given below trace back to one sample, sequenced in a study of control samples from healthy donors and cancer patients. Here immunoSEQ multiplex PCR was the method, and the copy in TCRdb shows in-frame clones only, minus some. The table records fewer than 500,000 clones, 80% to 95% of them present only once. The sequenced sample was PBMCs. The receptors derive from a man aged 40-55 years with head and neck cancer.

This clone was recorded once. The rearrangement links TRBV28 to TRBJ1-4, with 9 nucleotides matching TRBD1. The CDR3 is 15 amino acids. The V gene end was trimmed by 5 bases and the J gene end by 10 bases; junction bases not matched to a gene: 11. Looked up from germline, CDR1 is MDHEN and CDR2 is SYDVKM. The CDR3 loop is CASSTPGQGRRKLFF. The DNA of the CDR3 is TGTGCCAGCAGTACTCCGGGACAGGGTCGAAGAAAACTGTTTTTT.

The V call is TRBV30, the J call TRBJ2-1, with D perhaps matching TRBD2 (5 bases). The CDR3 is made up of 13 amino acids. Germline lookup yields CDR1 GTSNPN and CDR2 SVGIG (reference sequence). V shed 3 bases and J shed 9 bases, with 15 bases lying between them. CDR3 in amino acids: CAWSYRDASEQFF. The CDR3 DNA is TGTGCCTGGAGCTATCGGGATGCGAGTGAGCAGTTCTTC.

This rearrangement joins TRBV7-2 to TRBJ2-2; D is ambiguous. The CDR3 length is 14 residues. Germline V gene sequence: CDR1 SGHTA, CDR2 FQGNSA. With 4 bases removed from V and 1 base from J, the gap between germline ends came to 7 bases. The CDR3 DNA reads as TGTGCCAGCAGCTCATACAGGAACACCGGGGAGCTGTTTTTT. Its translation is CASSSYRNTGELFF.

This clone was counted a few times. The rearrangement links TRBV27 to TRBJ1-4; possibly TRBD1 for D (5 bases). There are 14 residues in the CDR3. The V end was cut by 1 base, the J end by 7 bases, with 10 bases between. The germline V gene has CDR1 MNHEY and CDR2 SMNVEV (reference sequence). The CDR3 spells CASSLWGVGEKLFF. Here the CDR3 DNA reads TGTGCCAGCAGTTTATGGGGGGTTGGTGAAAAACTGTTTTTT.

CDR3 amino acids: CASSDLYREDTGELFF. The CDR3 region has the DNA TGTGCCAGCAGTGACTTGTACAGGGAAGACACCGGGGAGCTGTTTTTT. This chain connects TRBV6-4 to TRBJ2-2, with D maybe TRBD1 (6 bases). Trimming removed 1 base from V and 3 bases from J, with 12 bases in between. Germline V lookup: CDR1 MRHNA, CDR2 SNTAGT. The CDR3 has 16 residues.

The chain combines TRBV10-3 with TRBJ2-7; 7 nucleotides agree with TRBD1. Germline V CDR1 and CDR2: ENHRY, SYGVKD. V gave up 4 bases and J gave up 5 bases; unmatched junction bases: 2. The CDR3 has 12 residues. The CDR3 nucleotides are TGTGCCATCAGTGGAGACAGGGACGAGCAGTACTTC. This sequence encodes CAISGDRDEQYF.

This clone was recorded once. The chain employs TRBV12-5 and TRBJ1-1; D call uncertain. The CDR3 totals 13 residues. Trimming shortened V by 3 bases and J by 6 bases, and 11 bases separated the two germline ends. From germline, CDR1 is LGHNT and CDR2 FRNRAP. CDR3 coding DNA: TGTGCTAGTGGTTTAGCGGGTTCGCCTGAAGCTTTCTTT. Translating gives CASGLAGSPEAFF.

V and J are TRBV13 and TRBJ2-7; D is possibly TRBD2 (5 bases). The germline V gene encodes CDR1 PRHDT and CDR2 FYEKMQ (reference sequence). There are 16 residues in the CDR3. With 5 bases removed from V and 0 bases from J, the gap between germline ends came to 17 bases. The CDR3 reads CASSGESSGNSYEQYF. The DNA of the CDR3 is TGTGCCAGCAGCGGGGAGTCGAGCGGAAACTCCTACGAGCAGTACTTC. Drawing the rest from reference TRBV13 and TRBJ2-7, the complete variable domain is AAGVIQSPRHLIKEKRETATLKCYPIPRHDTVYWYQQGPGQDPQFLISFYEKMQSDKGSIPDRFSAQQFSDYHSELNMSSLELGDSALYFCASSGESSGNSYEQYFGPGTRLTVT.

The rearrangement uses TRBV21-1 and TRBJ2-3. TRBV21-1 has pseudogene status. The CDR3 spans 16 residues. This CDR3 reads CASLRPFLHIMDTQYF. The CDR3 DNA sequence: TGTGCCAGCCTCCGGCCGTTTTTGCATATTATGGATACGCAGTATTTT.

The V and J genes are TRBV28 and TRBJ1-5, with D possibly matching TRBD1 (5 bases). Germline V gives CDR1 MDHEN, CDR2 SYDVKM. The ends were cut back, 5 bases at V and 11 bases at J, with 19 bases in the middle. The CDR3 runs to 14 residues. CDR3 sequence reads: CASSPDLGVRAQHF. The CDR3 nucleotides read TGTGCCAGCAGTCCCGACTTGGGGGTCCGGGCCCAGCATTTT. Full variable domain (outside the CDR3, taken from reference TRBV28 and TRBJ1-5): DVKVTQSSRYLVKRTGEKVFLECVQDMDHENMFWYRQDPGLGLRLIYFSYDVKMKEKGDIPEGYSVSREKKERFSLILESASTNQTSMYLCASSPDLGVRAQHFGDGTRLSIL.

The CDR3 region is CASRGQNSQPQHF. The CDR3 nucleotides read TGTGCCAGCAGGGGACAGAATAGTCAGCCCCAGCATTTT. The chain links TRBV2 to TRBJ1-5; TRBD1 agrees at 7 bases. The CDR3 length is 13 residues. Unmatched junction bases numbered 5, after V lost 6 bases and J lost 6 bases. The V gene's germline CDR1 is SNHLY and CDR2 FYNNEI.

There are a few counts of this clone. V and J are TRBV3-1 (or the pseudogene TRBV3-2) and TRBJ1-2, with D tentatively TRBD1 (6 bases). The V gene lost 4 bases and the J gene lost 8 bases, with 14 bases spanning the gap. The CDR3 covers 13 residues. Looked up from germline, CDR1 is LGHDT and CDR2 is YNNKEL (reference sequence). The CDR3 DNA follows: TGTGCCAGCAGCCTTCTGGGGGCCTCGGGCTACACCTTC. This codes for CASSLLGASGYTF.